The rows below give T cell receptor beta chains drawn from one sample of a study of graft-versus-host responses after intestinal transplantation. No antigens are known for them. Clones were read by immunoSEQ multiplex PCR, and TCRdb kept only the in-frame ones, dropping some. The repertoire has over 75,000 clones, more than 75% of them found once; the top ten carry around 8%. The sequencing here drew on unstimulated CD8+ T cells sorted from spleen or lymph node cells, taken before transplant. These receptors came from a human donor who was the organ donor for an intestinal transplant. CDR3s include the opening cysteine and the closing phenylalanine or tryptophan. D genes are given only for firm matches. For some rows the clone size is stated as once, few or many, or as a class when expanded; others skip it.

J: TRBJ2-5; size: NA; V: TRBV5-5; D: NA; CDR3: CASSLDGLGGETQYF; DNA: TGTGCCAGCAGCTTGGATGGCCTCGGGGGAGAGACCCAGTACTTC
J: TRBJ1-6; size: NA; V: TRBV6-5; D: NA; CDR3: CASSYRALNSPLHF; DNA: TGTGCCAGCAGTTACAGGGCCCTGAATTCACCCCTCCACTTT
J: TRBJ2-5; size: once; V: TRBV6-1; D: NA; CDR3: CASSEFGGETQYF; DNA: TGTGCCAGCAGTGAATTTGGAGGGGAGACCCAGTACTTC
J: TRBJ1-1; size: NA; V: TRBV4-1; D: NA; CDR3: CASSQGTRGNTEAFF; DNA: TGCGCCAGCAGCCAAGGAACCAGGGGGAACACTGAAGCTTTCTTT
J: TRBJ2-7; size: NA; V: TRBV27; D: TRBD2; CDR3: CASSRGGGEQYF; DNA: TGTGCCAGCAGCCGGGGCGGGGGCGAGCAGTACTTC
J: TRBJ2-7; size: medium-sized; V: TRBV19; D: NA; CDR3: CASSIGPAGDLSYEQYF; DNA: TGTGCCAGTAGTATAGGACCCGCAGGGGACCTCTCCTACGAGCAGTACTTC
J: TRBJ2-7; size: NA; V: TRBV6-5; D: TRBD1; CDR3: CASSATGGYEQYF; DNA: TGTGCCAGCAGTGCTACAGGGGGCTACGAGCAGTACTTC
J: TRBJ1-1; size: once; V: TRBV6-1; D: TRBD1; CDR3: CASSDRGTGTGGPEAFF; DNA: TGTGCCAGCAGTGATCGAGGTACCGGGACAGGGGGCCCTGAAGCTTTCTTT
J: TRBJ1-2; size: NA; V: TRBV9; D: NA; CDR3: CASSGPGRIGYTF; DNA: TGTGCCAGCAGCGGTCCGGGACGGATAGGCTACACCTTC
J: TRBJ1-2; size: NA; V: TRBV30; D: NA; CDR3: CAWSETNYGYTF; DNA: TGTGCCTGGAGTGAGACTAACTATGGCTACACCTTC
J: TRBJ2-7; size: few; V: TRBV28; D: NA; CDR3: CASSLVGGMDEQYF; DNA: TGTGCCAGCAGTTTGGTCGGGGGAATGGACGAGCAGTACTTC
J: TRBJ2-7; size: NA; V: TRBV2; D: NA; CDR3: CASSEVSGHFSYEQYF; DNA: TGTGCCAGCAGTGAAGTTAGTGGACACTTCTCCTACGAGCAGTACTTC
J: TRBJ1-1; size: NA; V: TRBV28; D: NA; CDR3: CASSDLGGAGSNLEAFF; DNA: TGTGCCAGCAGTGACCTTGGCGGGGCGGGGAGCAACCTTGAAGCTTTCTTT
J: TRBJ2-2; size: NA; V: TRBV27; D: TRBD1; CDR3: CASTPRDRVSGELFF; DNA: TGTGCCAGCACCCCCCGGGACAGGGTGTCCGGGGAGCTGTTTTTT
J: TRBJ1-1; size: NA; V: TRBV28; D: NA; CDR3: CASIPDRPLPTEAFF; DNA: TGTGCCAGCATACCTGACAGACCCTTGCCCACTGAAGCTTTCTTT
J: TRBJ2-5; size: NA; V: TRBV6-5; D: TRBD1; CDR3: CATQTGPETQYF; DNA: TGTGCCACCCAGACAGGGCCAGAGACCCAGTACTTC
J: TRBJ1-5; size: NA; V: TRBV4-1; D: NA; CDR3: CASSQTQVNQPQHF; DNA: TGCGCCAGCAGTCAAACTCAAGTCAATCAGCCCCAGCATTTT
J: TRBJ1-1; size: NA; V: TRBV7-9; D: TRBD1; CDR3: CASSLGPGTGDPEAFF; DNA: TGTGCCAGCAGCTTGGGGCCCGGGACAGGGGACCCTGAAGCTTTCTTT
J: TRBJ2-3; size: NA; V: TRBV12-2; D: NA; CDR3: CASRISGQNTDTQYF; DNA: TGTGCAAGTCGGATCTCGGGGCAGAACACAGATACGCAGTATTTT
J: TRBJ2-1; size: NA; V: TRBV7-9; D: TRBD2; CDR3: CASSRTSVGDEQFF; DNA: TGTGCCAGCAGCCGAACTAGCGTGGGGGATGAGCAGTTCTTC
J: TRBJ2-1; size: NA; V: TRBV7-6; D: TRBD2; CDR3: CASSLEPWGLSFNEQFF; DNA: TGTGCCAGCAGCTTAGAGCCCTGGGGACTATCATTTAATGAGCAGTTCTTC
J: TRBJ2-2; size: NA; V: TRBV5-1; D: TRBD2; CDR3: CAVLAGGWDVTGELFF; DNA: TGCGCCGTCCTAGCGGGGGGCTGGGATGTTACCGGGGAGCTGTTTTTT